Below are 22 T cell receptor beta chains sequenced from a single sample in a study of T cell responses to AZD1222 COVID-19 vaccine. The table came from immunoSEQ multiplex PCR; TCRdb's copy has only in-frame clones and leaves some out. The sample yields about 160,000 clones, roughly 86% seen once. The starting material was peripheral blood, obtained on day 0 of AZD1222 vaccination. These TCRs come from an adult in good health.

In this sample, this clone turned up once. This CDR3 is CASSPKGNEKLFF. CDR3 coding DNA: TGTGCCAGCTCACCTAAGGGAAATGAAAAACTGTTTTTT. The chain recombines TRBV18 with TRBJ1-4, with unresolved D. Between the trimmed V and J ends, which lost 3 bases and 5 bases, there was a span of 7 bases. This CDR3 spans 13 amino acids. Per germline, CDR1 KGHSH and CDR2 LQKENI.

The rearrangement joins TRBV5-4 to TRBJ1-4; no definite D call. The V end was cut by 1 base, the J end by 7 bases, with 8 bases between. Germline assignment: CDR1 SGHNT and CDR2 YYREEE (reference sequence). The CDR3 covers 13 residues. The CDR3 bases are TGTGCCAGCAGCTTGTTTATAGGTGAAAAACTGTTTTTT. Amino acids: CASSLFIGEKLFF.

DNA of the CDR3: TGCGCCAGCAGCCAAGATTGGGGTAGCAATCAGCCCCAGCATTTT. As protein: CASSQDWGSNQPQHF. V usage is TRBV4-3 and J usage is TRBJ1-5; D is unresolved. Looked up from germline, CDR1 is LGHNA and CDR2 is YSLEER. V was clipped by 0 bases and J by 0 bases, with 6 bases between them. CDR3 length: 15 amino acids.

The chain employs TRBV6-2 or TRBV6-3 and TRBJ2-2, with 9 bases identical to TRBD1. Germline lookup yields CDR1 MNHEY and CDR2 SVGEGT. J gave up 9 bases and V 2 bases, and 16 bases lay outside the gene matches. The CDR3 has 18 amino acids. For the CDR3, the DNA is TGTGCCAGCAGTTACCCCTCCGGGACAGGGAGCAGTAGGCGGGAGCTGTTTTTT. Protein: CASSYPSGTGSSRRELFF.

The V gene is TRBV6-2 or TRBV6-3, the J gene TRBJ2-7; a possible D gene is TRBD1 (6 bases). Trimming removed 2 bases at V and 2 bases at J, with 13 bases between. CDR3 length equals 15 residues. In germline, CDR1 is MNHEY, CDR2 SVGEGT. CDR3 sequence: CASSYRQGRTYEQYF. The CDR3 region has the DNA TGTGCCAGCAGTTACAGGCAGGGGAGAACCTACGAGCAGTACTTC.

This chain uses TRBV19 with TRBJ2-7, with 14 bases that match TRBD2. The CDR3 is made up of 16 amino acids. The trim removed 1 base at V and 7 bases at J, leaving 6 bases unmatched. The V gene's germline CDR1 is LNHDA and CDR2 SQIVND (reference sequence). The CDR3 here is CASSIGLAGGPREQYF. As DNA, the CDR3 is TGTGCCAGTAGTATAGGACTAGCGGGAGGGCCGCGGGAGCAGTACTTC.

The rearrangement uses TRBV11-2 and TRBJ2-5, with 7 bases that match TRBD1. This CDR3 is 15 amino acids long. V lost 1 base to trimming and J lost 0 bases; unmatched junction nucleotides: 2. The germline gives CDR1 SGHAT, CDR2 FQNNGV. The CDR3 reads CASSLGTGDQETQYF. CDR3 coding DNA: TGTGCCAGCAGCTTAGGGACAGGAGACCAAGAGACCCAGTACTTC.

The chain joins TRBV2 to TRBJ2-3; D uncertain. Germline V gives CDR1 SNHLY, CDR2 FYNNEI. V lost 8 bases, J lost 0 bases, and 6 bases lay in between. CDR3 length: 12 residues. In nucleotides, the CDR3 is TGTGCCAGCCTCGAAAGCACAGATACGCAGTATTTT. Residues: CASLESTDTQYF.

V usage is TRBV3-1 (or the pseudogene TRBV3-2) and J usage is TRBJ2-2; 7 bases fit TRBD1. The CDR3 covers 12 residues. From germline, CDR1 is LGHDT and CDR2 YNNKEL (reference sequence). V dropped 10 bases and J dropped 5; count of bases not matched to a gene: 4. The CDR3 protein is CATQGETGELFF. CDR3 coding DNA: TGTGCCACCCAGGGGGAAACCGGGGAGCTGTTTTTT.

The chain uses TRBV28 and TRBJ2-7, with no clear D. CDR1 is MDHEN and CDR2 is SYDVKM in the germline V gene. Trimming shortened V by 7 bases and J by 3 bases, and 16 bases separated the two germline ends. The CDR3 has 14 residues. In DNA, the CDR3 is TGTGCCAGCACCTACGGGCTTGGGCACTACGAGCAGTACTTC. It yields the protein CASTYGLGHYEQYF.

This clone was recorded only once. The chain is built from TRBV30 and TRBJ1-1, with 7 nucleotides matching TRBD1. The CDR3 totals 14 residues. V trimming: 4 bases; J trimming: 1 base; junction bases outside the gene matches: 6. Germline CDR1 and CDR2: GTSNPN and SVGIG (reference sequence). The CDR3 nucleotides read TGTGCCTGGAAGATGGGACAGTCGAACACTGAAGCTTTCTTT. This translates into CAWKMGQSNTEAFF.

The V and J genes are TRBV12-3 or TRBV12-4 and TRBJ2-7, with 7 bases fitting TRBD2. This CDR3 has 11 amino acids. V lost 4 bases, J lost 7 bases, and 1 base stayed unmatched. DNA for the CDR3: TGTGCCAGCAGTTGGGGGGGAGAGCAGTACTTC. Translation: CASSWGGEQYF.

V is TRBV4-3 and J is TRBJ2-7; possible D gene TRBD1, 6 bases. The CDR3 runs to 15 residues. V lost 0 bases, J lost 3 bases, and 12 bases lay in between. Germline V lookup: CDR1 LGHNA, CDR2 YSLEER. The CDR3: CASSQDDRLRYEQYF. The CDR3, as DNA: TGCGCCAGCAGCCAAGATGACAGGCTACGCTACGAGCAGTACTTC.

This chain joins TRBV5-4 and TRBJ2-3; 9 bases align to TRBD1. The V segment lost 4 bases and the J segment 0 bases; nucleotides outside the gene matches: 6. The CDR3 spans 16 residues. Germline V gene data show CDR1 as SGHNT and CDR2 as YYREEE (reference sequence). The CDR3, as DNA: TGTGCCAGCAGCCCACCCGGGACAGGGAGCACAGATACGCAGTATTTT. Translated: CASSPPGTGSTDTQYF.

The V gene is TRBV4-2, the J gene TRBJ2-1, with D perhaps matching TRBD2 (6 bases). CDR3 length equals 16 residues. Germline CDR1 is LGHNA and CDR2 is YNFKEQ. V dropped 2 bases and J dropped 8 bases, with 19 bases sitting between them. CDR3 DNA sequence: TGTGCCAGCAGCCAAAAACCGGGACTCGAGGGCCATGAGCAGTTCTTC. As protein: CASSQKPGLEGHEQFF.

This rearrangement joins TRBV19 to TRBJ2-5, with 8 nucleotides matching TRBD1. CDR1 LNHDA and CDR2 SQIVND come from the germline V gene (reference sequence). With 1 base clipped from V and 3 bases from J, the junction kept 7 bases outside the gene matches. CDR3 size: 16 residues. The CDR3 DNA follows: TGTGCCAGTAGTATAGTCCCTATGACAGGGGAAGAGACCCAGTACTTC. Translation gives CASSIVPMTGEETQYF.

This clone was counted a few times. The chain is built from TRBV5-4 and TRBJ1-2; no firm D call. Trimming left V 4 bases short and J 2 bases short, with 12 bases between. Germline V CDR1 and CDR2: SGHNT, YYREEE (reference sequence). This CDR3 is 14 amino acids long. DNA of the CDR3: TGTGCCAGCAGCAATAGAAACCTGAACTATGGCTACACCTTC. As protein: CASSNRNLNYGYTF.

CDR3 loop: CASSENWVFVYEQYF. CDR3 DNA sequence: TGTGCCAGCAGTGAAAACTGGGTTTTTGTATACGAGCAGTACTTC. J is TRBJ2-7 and V is TRBV2; D is uncertain. The CDR3 has 15 residues. Germline assignment: CDR1 SNHLY and CDR2 FYNNEI. V lost 2 bases and J 4 bases, leaving 15 bases between the germline ends.

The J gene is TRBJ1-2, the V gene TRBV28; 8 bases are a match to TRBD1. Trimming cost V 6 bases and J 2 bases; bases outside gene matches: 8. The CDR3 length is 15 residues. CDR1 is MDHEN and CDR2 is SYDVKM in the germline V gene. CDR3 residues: CASSSGQGGNYGYTF. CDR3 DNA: TGTGCCAGCAGCTCCGGACAGGGAGGGAACTATGGCTACACCTTC.

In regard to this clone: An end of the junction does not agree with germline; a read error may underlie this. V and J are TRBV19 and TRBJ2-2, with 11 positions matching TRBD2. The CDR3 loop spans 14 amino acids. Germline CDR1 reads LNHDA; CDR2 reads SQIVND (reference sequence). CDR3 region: CAGSGGVNTGELFF. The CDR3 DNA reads TGTGCCGGTAGCGGGGGGGTGAACACCGGGGAGCTGTTTTTT.

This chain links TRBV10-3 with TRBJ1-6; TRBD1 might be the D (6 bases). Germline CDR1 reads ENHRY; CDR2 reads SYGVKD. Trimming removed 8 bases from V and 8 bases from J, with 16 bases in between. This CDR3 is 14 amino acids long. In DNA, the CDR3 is TGTGCCATCGGGGGACAAGTAGTAGATTCACCCCTCCACTTT. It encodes CAIGGQVVDSPLHF.

The CDR3 nucleotides read TGTGCCAGCAGCCCCGGGACTAGCGGGGGACCGAGCTCCTACAATGAGCAGTTCTTC. Amino acid sequence: CASSPGTSGGPSSYNEQFF. The chain combines TRBV7-9 with TRBJ2-1; 14 bases are a match to TRBD2. The CDR3 loop spans 19 amino acids. Germline loops: CDR1 SEHNR, CDR2 FQNEAQ (reference sequence). The J segment lost 0 bases and the V segment lost 5 bases, leaving 9 bases of the junction unmatched.